This TCR beta chain derives from a study of high-grade serous ovarian cancer treatment subgroups. Tumor samples were obtained before definitive surgery or chemotherapy. V gave up 5 bases and J gave up 3 bases, with 8 bases separating them. The germline V gene encodes CDR1 SGHRS and CDR2 YFSETQ. The CDR3 consists of 12 residues. General study findings and limits: Different patients shared almost no repertoire; same-patient tumors shared roughly 0.11 to 0.85.

A word on this clone: Its target is not known.

Sequencing used immunoSEQ multiplex PCR; TCRdb keeps in-frame clones, though not all of them. This table holds approximately 3,100 clones, 80% found once. This chain links TRBV5-1 with TRBJ2-5; D not certain. The TCR comes from a human donor with high-grade serous ovarian cancer. The sample taken for sequencing was tumor tissue. CDR3 sequence (DNA): TGCGCCAGCAGTCTGGGAAAAGAGACCCAGTACTTC. Residues: CASSLGKETQYF.